This T cell receptor (beta chain) originates from a study of blood T cell repertoires in COVID-19. Overall study context: Acute-phase and convalescent COVID-19 samples originated in the United States, Italy and Spain.

CDR3 size: 13 residues. V was clipped by 0 bases and J by 5 bases, with 7 bases between them. Germline CDR1 and CDR2: WSHSY and SAAADI. Profiling relied on immunoSEQ multiplex PCR, and the TCRdb table lists in-frame clones only, not all of them. The sample holds around 330,000 clones, 85% seen once. Cohort assignment relied on participant-reported clinical history. The receptor comes from a woman in her thirties who had been exposed to COVID-19. V and J are TRBV10-2 and TRBJ1-2, with D perhaps TRBD1 (5 bases). The sample taken for sequencing was PBMCs or T cells enriched from blood (not recorded which). CDR3 loop: CASSESGGYGYTF. The DNA of the CDR3 is TGCGCCAGCAGTGAGTCGGGGGGGTATGGCTACACCTTC.